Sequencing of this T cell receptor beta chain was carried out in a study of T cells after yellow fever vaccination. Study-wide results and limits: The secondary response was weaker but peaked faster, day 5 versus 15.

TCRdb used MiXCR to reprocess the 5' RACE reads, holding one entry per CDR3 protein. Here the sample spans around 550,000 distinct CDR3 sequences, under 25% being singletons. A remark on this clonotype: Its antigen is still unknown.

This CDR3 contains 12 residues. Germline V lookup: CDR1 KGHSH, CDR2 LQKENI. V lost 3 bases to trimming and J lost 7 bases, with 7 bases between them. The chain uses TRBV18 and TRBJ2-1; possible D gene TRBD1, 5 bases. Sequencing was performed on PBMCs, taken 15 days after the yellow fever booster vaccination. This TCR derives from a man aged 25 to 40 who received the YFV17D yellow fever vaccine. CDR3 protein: CASSPRENEQFF. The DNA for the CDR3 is TGTGCCAGCTCACCCAGGGAAAATGAGCAGTTCTTC.